Each of the 22 T cell receptor beta chains below was sequenced from the same sample in a study of Tregs in tolerant kidney transplant recipients. The method was immunoSEQ multiplex PCR; TCRdb's version includes in-frame clones alone and lacks a portion of them. Among roughly 250,000 clones listed, about four fifths were seen once. The sequencing input was CD4+ T cells from blood. The receptors stem from a human donor in good health.

The table lists this clone with a count of one. The chain links TRBV4-1 to TRBJ1-2, with 8 bases fitting TRBD1. The CDR3 sequence is 18 residues long. Germline loops: CDR1 MGHRA, CDR2 YSYEKL. V was pared by 4 bases and J by 3 bases, with 16 bases of the junction left unmatched. The CDR3 sequence is CASSPPFLRQGIDYGYTF. Written as DNA, the CDR3 is TGCGCCAGCAGCCCTCCATTTCTCAGACAGGGGATAGACTATGGCTACACCTTC.

This clone was seen more than once but under ten times. The chain recombines TRBV2 with TRBJ2-1; D is unresolved. Deletions cut 7 bases from V and 5 bases from J, with 9 bases between. The CDR3 extends over 12 amino acids. Germline assignment: CDR1 SNHLY and CDR2 FYNNEI. CDR3 in DNA: TGTGCCAGCACACGATCAGACAATGAGCAGTTCTTC. It specifies CASTRSDNEQFF.

This sequence joins TRBV10-1 and TRBJ2-7; D may be TRBD2 (5 bases). V lost 2 bases and J 7 bases, leaving 18 bases between the germline ends. CDR3 size: 15 residues. Germline CDR1 reads WNHNN; CDR2 reads SYGVQD (reference sequence). The chain's CDR3 is CASSEVKRGESEQYF. In nucleotides, the CDR3 is TGCGCCAGCAGTGAGGTTAAACGGGGAGAGAGTGAGCAGTACTTC.

This chain joins TRBV5-4 and TRBJ2-7, with 8 bases aligning to TRBD2. CDR1 and CDR2 from the germline V gene are SGHNT and YYREEE (reference sequence). J gave up 7 bases and V 6 bases, and 9 bases lay outside the gene matches. The CDR3 contains 13 residues. The CDR3 here is CASTLSGGGEQYF. As DNA, the CDR3 is TGTGCCAGCACCTTAAGCGGGGGCGGAGAGCAGTACTTC.

The J gene is TRBJ2-7, the V gene TRBV4-1, with TRBD1 matching 8 bases. The CDR3 sequence is 14 residues long. V lost 4 bases, J lost 2 bases, and 4 bases stayed unmatched. CDR1 is MGHRA, CDR2 YSYEKL, per germline. The DNA of the CDR3 is TGCGCCAGCAGCCGGACAGGGACCACCTACGAGCAGTACTTC. Translation: CASSRTGTTYEQYF.

The J gene is TRBJ1-2, the V gene TRBV5-1, with 7 nucleotides matching TRBD1. This CDR3 has 15 residues. The ends lost 0 bases at V and 3 bases at J; junction bases unmatched: 5. Germline loops: CDR1 SGHRS, CDR2 YFSETQ. In DNA form, the CDR3 reads TGCGCCAGCAGCTTGGGAGGGACAGACGACTATGGCTACACCTTC. It translates to CASSLGGTDDYGYTF.

This clone turned up a few times. The CDR3 DNA reads TGCAGCGTTGAGCCCCACGGTGGACGGGACACTGAAGCTTTCTTT. Amino acids: CSVEPHGGRDTEAFF. The V call is TRBV29-1, the J call TRBJ1-1, with D unclear. The CDR3 spans 15 residues. The germline V and J ends were trimmed by 3 bases and 3 bases, with 17 bases remaining between them. CDR1 and CDR2 from the germline V gene are SQVTM and ANQGSEA.

The chain uses TRBV6-1 and TRBJ1-1; D ambiguous. The V gene's germline CDR1 is MNHNS and CDR2 SASEGT. This CDR3 has 15 residues. V lost 4 bases to trimming and J lost 4 bases, with 16 bases between them. CDR3 nucleotide sequence: TGTGCCAGCAGTGGCCCGCGGGGAGGGAGCACTGAAGCTTTCTTT. This codes for CASSGPRGGSTEAFF.

The rearrangement uses TRBV7-9 and TRBJ2-6; possibly TRBD1 for D (6 bases). V dropped 7 bases and J dropped 0 bases, with 10 bases sitting between them. The CDR3 consists of 15 residues. CDR1 SEHNR and CDR2 FQNEAQ come from the germline V gene (reference sequence). This CDR3 reads CASTSGVSGANVLTF. The DNA for the CDR3 is TGTGCCAGCACCTCAGGGGTCTCTGGGGCCAACGTCCTGACTTTC.

The chain recombines TRBV2 with TRBJ2-2; no definite D call. There are 13 residues in the CDR3. The germline V and J ends were trimmed by 7 bases and 0 bases, with 6 bases remaining between them. The germline CDR1 and CDR2 sequences are SNHLY and FYNNEI. In DNA, the CDR3 is TGTGCCAGCACCCTGGCGAACACCGGGGAGCTGTTTTTT. It is translated as CASTLANTGELFF.

The rearrangement links TRBV4-1 to TRBJ1-2; D may be TRBD1 (5 bases). The CDR3 contains 14 residues. Deletions cut 2 bases from V and 3 bases from J, with 10 bases between. Germline assignment: CDR1 MGHRA and CDR2 YSYEKL. The CDR3 here is CASSQLQGYYGYTF. CDR3 in DNA: TGCGCCAGCAGCCAACTTCAGGGCTACTATGGCTACACCTTC.

The J gene is TRBJ1-6, the V gene TRBV30; TRBD1 is a possible D gene (5 bases). This CDR3 is 13 amino acids long. The V and J ends lost 1 base and 11 bases respectively, with 12 bases between them. Germline CDR1 GTSNPN, CDR2 SVGIG (reference sequence). The DNA of the CDR3 is TGTGCCTGGAGTGAGCACCGGGGCACACCCCTCCACTTT. Residues: CAWSEHRGTPLHF.

This clone was found a few times. V and J are TRBV6-5 and TRBJ2-5, with TRBD1 identical over 7 bases. The CDR3 sequence is 13 residues long. CDR1 and CDR2 (germline): MNHEY, SVGAGI. The V segment lost 8 bases and the J segment 2 bases; nucleotides outside the gene matches: 5. This chain's CDR3 is CASSGQLQETQYF. The CDR3 DNA reads as TGTGCCAGCTCGGGACAGCTACAAGAGACCCAGTACTTC.

The chain links TRBV10-1 to TRBJ2-2; 11 bases agree with TRBD1. The CDR3 is 16 residues long. CDR1 is WNHNN, CDR2 SYGVQD, per germline (reference sequence). With 4 bases clipped from V and 8 bases from J, the junction kept 9 bases outside the gene matches. CDR3 sequence reads: CASSAAGTGGLGELFF. CDR3 DNA sequence: TGCGCCAGCAGTGCCGCCGGGACAGGGGGTTTGGGGGAGCTGTTTTTT.

The chain couples TRBV2 to TRBJ2-7; 14 bases align to TRBD2. Germline CDR1 reads SNHLY; CDR2 reads FYNNEI. The CDR3 spans 15 residues. V shed 4 bases, J shed 6 bases, and the junction held 5 bases outside the gene matches. As DNA, the CDR3 is TGTGCCAGCAGTGCTCCGGGACTAGCGGGAGTCGAGCAGTACTTC. Translated, it gives CASSAPGLAGVEQYF.

The rearrangement joins TRBV19 to TRBJ2-2; D unclear. Trimming removed 5 bases at V and 5 bases at J, with 9 bases between. This CDR3 is built from 13 residues. The V gene's germline CDR1 is LNHDA and CDR2 SQIVND (reference sequence). CDR3 loop: CASSVWATGELFF. The CDR3 DNA reads as TGTGCCAGTAGTGTCTGGGCGACCGGGGAGCTGTTTTTT.

V and J are TRBV4-1 and TRBJ1-3; TRBD1 is a possible D gene (5 bases). Trimming stripped 5 bases from V and 2 bases from J, with 13 bases between. Germline V gene sequence: CDR1 MGHRA, CDR2 YSYEKL. The CDR3 extends over 15 amino acids. CDR3 protein: CASSVRGVTGNTIYF. As DNA, the CDR3 is TGCGCCAGCAGCGTAAGGGGAGTAACTGGAAACACCATATATTTT.

This sequence joins TRBV5-1 and TRBJ1-1; the D gene is possibly TRBD1 (5 bases). Germline V gene data show CDR1 as SGHRS and CDR2 as YFSETQ. The germline V and J ends were trimmed by 4 bases and 0 bases, with 10 bases remaining between them. There are 14 residues in the CDR3. CDR3 residues: CASSPGPMNTEAFF. DNA for the CDR3: TGCGCCAGCAGCCCGGGACCGATGAACACTGAAGCTTTCTTT.

The V and J genes are TRBV18 and TRBJ2-7, with D tentatively TRBD1 (6 bases). Germline V gene data show CDR1 as KGHSH and CDR2 as LQKENI. The CDR3 spans 15 residues. Trimming pared 0 bases from V and 2 bases from J, leaving 11 bases between. CDR3 residues: CASSPPTGTAYEQYF. CDR3 nucleotides: TGTGCCAGCTCACCACCCACAGGGACCGCCTACGAGCAGTACTTC.

The V call is TRBV11-2, the J call TRBJ2-7, with 9 positions matching TRBD1. Trimming removed 4 bases from V and 1 base from J; junction bases left unmatched: 5. Germline loops: CDR1 SGHAT, CDR2 FQNNGV. The CDR3 is 15 residues long. For the CDR3, the DNA is TGTGCCAGCAGCTCCCAAGGGACAGGGTCCTACGAGCAGTACTTC. Its protein is CASSSQGTGSYEQYF.

The gene calls are TRBV19 and TRBJ2-1, with D perhaps given as TRBD1 or TRBD2 (7 bases each). The CDR3 covers 16 residues. Deletions cut 7 bases from V and 4 bases from J, with 20 bases between. Germline V gives CDR1 LNHDA, CDR2 SQIVND (reference sequence). The CDR3 region is CASNRGAGGLYNEQFF. As DNA, the CDR3 is TGTGCCAGTAATCGGGGGGCAGGGGGATTATACAATGAGCAGTTCTTC.

V and J are TRBV2 and TRBJ1-2, with D perhaps matching TRBD1 (5 bases). V lost 2 bases and J lost 7, with 20 bases in between. Germline V gives CDR1 SNHLY, CDR2 FYNNEI. The CDR3 has 16 amino acids. CDR3: CASSELTGYLMSGYTF. The CDR3 region has the DNA TGTGCCAGCAGTGAACTCACAGGATATTTAATGAGTGGCTACACCTTC.